One and the same sample provided the 14 T cell receptor beta chains below, sequenced in a study of blood T cell repertoires in COVID-19. The method was immunoSEQ multiplex PCR; TCRdb's version includes in-frame clones alone and lacks a portion of them. The sample contains about 240,000 clones, approximately 90% of which appear only once. The sample taken for sequencing was PBMCs or T cells enriched from blood (not recorded which). Receptors originate from a woman aged 25 to 39 who had recovered from COVID-19.

This clone appeared a single time. The V call is TRBV4-2, the J call TRBJ2-6; D is perhaps TRBD2 (5 bases). Germline V gene sequence: CDR1 LGHNA, CDR2 YNFKEQ. This CDR3 comprises 17 residues. V shed 1 base and J shed 0 bases, with 10 bases lying between them. CDR3 sequence (DNA): TGTGCCAGCAGCCAAGGGGCCGGGAACTCTGGGGCCAACGTCCTGACTTTC. Its protein is CASSQGAGNSGANVLTF.

This clone appeared once. The chain employs TRBV7-2 and TRBJ2-1, with D tentatively TRBD2 (6 bases). The CDR3 runs to 13 residues. Germline CDR1 and CDR2: SGHTA and FQGNSA. With 4 bases removed from V and 9 bases from J, the gap between germline ends came to 13 bases. The CDR3 DNA follows: TGTGCCAGCAGCTCAGATCATAGCGGTGAGCAGTTCTTC. Protein: CASSSDHSGEQFF.

This sequence joins TRBV28 and TRBJ2-2, with D perhaps matching TRBD2 (6 bases). The CDR3 contains 16 residues. V dropped 6 bases and J dropped 6 bases, with 20 bases sitting between them. Germline CDR1 MDHEN, CDR2 SYDVKM. The CDR3: CASSSRRGISSGELFF. CDR3 bases: TGTGCCAGCAGCTCAAGGCGGGGAATTTCATCCGGGGAGCTGTTTTTT.

This clone was counted a single time. The chain combines TRBV18 with TRBJ1-1; 8 positions agree with TRBD1. This CDR3 comprises 14 residues. With 3 bases clipped from V and 11 bases from J, the junction kept 11 bases outside the gene matches. CDR1 is KGHSH and CDR2 is LQKENI in the germline V gene. CDR3 residues: CASSPQQGDSGAFF. CDR3 in DNA: TGTGCCAGCTCACCCCAACAGGGGGATTCTGGGGCTTTCTTT. The complete variable domain, with remaining parts taken from reference TRBV18 and TRBJ1-1, reads NAGVMQNPRHLVRRRGQEARLRCSPMKGHSHVYWYRQLPEEGLKFMVYLQKENIIDESGMPKERFSAEFPKEGPSILRIQQVVRGDSAAYFCASSPQQGDSGAFFGQGTRLTVV.

This chain joins TRBV7-9 and TRBJ2-7, with unresolved D. V was clipped by 5 bases and J by 4 bases, with 15 bases between them. The germline gives CDR1 SEHNR, CDR2 FQNEAQ (reference sequence). The CDR3 loop spans 14 amino acids. This CDR3 is CASSAVVKPYEQYF. Here the CDR3 DNA reads TGTGCCAGCAGCGCGGTGGTAAAGCCATACGAGCAGTACTTC.

The V gene is TRBV6-2 or TRBV6-3, the J gene TRBJ1-1; D not certain. Per germline, CDR1 MNHEY and CDR2 SVGEGT. The CDR3 totals 11 residues. Trimming removed 6 bases at V and 4 bases at J, with 6 bases between. For the CDR3, the DNA is TGTGCCAGCAGCCTCGGCACTGAAGCTTTCTTT. This translates into CASSLGTEAFF.

In this sample, this clone turned up a few times. The chain employs TRBV19 and TRBJ1-3; D is unresolved. The CDR3 totals 16 residues. Trimming shortened V by 3 bases and J by 0 bases, and 12 bases separated the two germline ends. The germline V gene encodes CDR1 LNHDA and CDR2 SQIVND (reference sequence). The CDR3 here is CASSIGYQVSGNTIYF. The CDR3 nucleotides read TGTGCCAGTAGTATCGGGTACCAAGTCTCTGGAAACACCATATATTTT. The full variable domain, its missing parts supplied by reference TRBV19 and TRBJ1-3, is DGGITQSPKYLFRKEGQNVTLSCEQNLNHDAMYWYRQDPGQGLRLIYYSQIVNDFQKGDIAEGYSVSREKKESFPLTVTSAQKNPTAFYLCASSIGYQVSGNTIYFGEGSWLTVV.

J is TRBJ1-2 and V is TRBV28, with TRBD1 identical over 8 bases. The CDR3 totals 13 residues. Germline CDR1 is MDHEN and CDR2 is SYDVKM. Trimming at V came to 7 bases and at J to 3 bases, leaving 4 bases not matched to a gene. Written as DNA, the CDR3 is TGTGCCAGCATTCAGACAGGGGACTATGGCTACACCTTC. Translation: CASIQTGDYGYTF.

The chain links TRBV6-2 or TRBV6-3 to TRBJ2-7; TRBD1 might be the D (5 bases). CDR1 is MNHEY and CDR2 is SVGEGT in the germline V gene. The CDR3 covers 14 residues. With 5 bases removed from V and 5 bases from J, the gap between germline ends came to 16 bases. This chain's CDR3 is CASSQNRLFHEQYF. The CDR3 DNA is TGTGCCAGCAGTCAAAACAGGTTATTCCACGAGCAGTACTTC.

The chain is built from TRBV5-1 and TRBJ1-1, with 7 bases fitting TRBD1. The germline V gene encodes CDR1 SGHRS and CDR2 YFSETQ. The trim removed 3 bases at V and 6 bases at J, leaving 5 bases unmatched. This CDR3 comprises 13 residues. The chain's CDR3 is CASSSQGWAEAFF. CDR3 DNA: TGCGCCAGCAGCTCACAGGGGTGGGCTGAAGCTTTCTTT.

The CDR3 DNA reads TGTGCCACCAGCAGAGGGGGCGGTGATGAAGCTTTCTTT. Translated, it gives CATSRGGGDEAFF. This rearrangement joins TRBV15 to TRBJ1-1; a possible D gene is TRBD1 (5 bases). The germline V and J ends were trimmed by 1 base and 7 bases, with 10 bases remaining between them. Per germline, CDR1 LNHNV and CDR2 YYDKDF (reference sequence). CDR3 size: 13 residues.

The chain carries TRBV5-1 and TRBJ1-2, with a possible D match to TRBD1 (5 bases). The CDR3 extends over 15 amino acids. Between the trimmed V and J ends, which lost 0 bases and 2 bases, there was a span of 11 bases. Germline-derived CDR1 and CDR2 are SGHRS and YFSETQ. CDR3 DNA: TGCGCCAGCAGCTTGGACTCAGGGCAAAACTATGGCTACACCTTC. Amino acid sequence: CASSLDSGQNYGYTF. Combining the CDR3 with reference TRBV5-1 and TRBJ1-2 gives the whole variable domain KAGVTQTPRYLIKTRGQQVTLSCSPISGHRSVSWYQQTPGQGLQFLFEYFSETQRNKGNFPGRFSGRQFSNSRSEMNVSTLELGDSALYLCASSLDSGQNYGYTFGSGTRLTVV.

DNA of the CDR3: TGTGCCAGCAGAATACAGGCCCACTATGGCTACACCTTC. Translating it yields CASRIQAHYGYTF. This chain joins TRBV28 and TRBJ1-2, with D possibly being TRBD1 (5 bases). Trimming left V 6 bases short and J 3 bases short, with 11 bases between. Looked up from germline, CDR1 is MDHEN and CDR2 is SYDVKM. The CDR3 is 13 residues long.

This sequence joins TRBV6-5 and TRBJ1-1, with 7 nucleotides matching TRBD1. The CDR3 extends over 13 amino acids. The germline V gene encodes CDR1 MNHEY and CDR2 SVGAGI. The trim removed 6 bases at V and 1 base at J, leaving 2 bases unmatched. Here the CDR3 DNA reads TGTGCCAGCAGGGGGACAGAGAACACTGAAGCTTTCTTT. Amino acid sequence: CASRGTENTEAFF.